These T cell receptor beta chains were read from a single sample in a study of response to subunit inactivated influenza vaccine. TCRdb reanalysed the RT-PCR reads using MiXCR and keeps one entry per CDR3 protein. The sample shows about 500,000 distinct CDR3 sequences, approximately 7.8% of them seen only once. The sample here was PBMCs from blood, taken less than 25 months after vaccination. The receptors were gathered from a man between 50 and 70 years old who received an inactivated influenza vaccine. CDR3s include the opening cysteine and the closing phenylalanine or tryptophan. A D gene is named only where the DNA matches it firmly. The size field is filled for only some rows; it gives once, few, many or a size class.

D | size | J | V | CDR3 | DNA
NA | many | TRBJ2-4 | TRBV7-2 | CASSPDSLNIQYF | TGTGCCAGCAGCCCGGACTCCTTAAACATTCAGTACTTC
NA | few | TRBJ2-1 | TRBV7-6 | CASSLGGSVNNEQFF | TGTGCCAGCAGCCTTGGTGGCTCAGTAAACAATGAGCAGTTCTTC
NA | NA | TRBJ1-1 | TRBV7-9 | CASSLASGPEAFF | TGTGCCAGCAGCTTAGCATCTGGCCCTGAAGCTTTCTTT
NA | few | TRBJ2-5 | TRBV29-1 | CSVYSVKETQYF | TGCAGCGTCTATAGTGTGAAGGAGACCCAGTACTTC
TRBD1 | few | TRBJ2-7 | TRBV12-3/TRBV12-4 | CASSWNRGYEQYF | TGTGCCAGCAGTTGGAACAGGGGTTACGAGCAGTACTTC
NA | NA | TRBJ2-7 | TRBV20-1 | CSASGFYEQYF | TGCAGTGCTAGTGGGTTCTACGAGCAGTACTTC
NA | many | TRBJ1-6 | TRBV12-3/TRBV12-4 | CASSSTADQSSYNSPLHF | TGTGCCAGCAGCTCAACCGCCGACCAGAGCTCCTATAATTCACCCCTCCACTTT
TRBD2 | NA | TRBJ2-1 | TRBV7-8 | CASSLMLAGGYNEQFF | TGTGCCAGCAGCTTAATGCTAGCGGGGGGATACAATGAGCAGTTCTTC
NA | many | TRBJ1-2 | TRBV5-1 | CASSLARGPSSGYTF | TGCGCCAGCAGCCTTGCTCGCGGTCCGAGTTCTGGCTACACCTTC
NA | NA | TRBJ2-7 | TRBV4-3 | CASSQEWVRQPYEQYF | TGCGCCAGCAGCCAGGAGTGGGTCCGACAGCCCTACGAGCAGTACTTC
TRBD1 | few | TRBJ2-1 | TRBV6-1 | CASRFQDRGDEQFF | TGTGCCAGCAGATTTCAGGACAGGGGTGATGAGCAGTTCTTC
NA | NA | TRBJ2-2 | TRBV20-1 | CSARPSRVQGGELFF | TGCAGTGCTAGGCCCAGTAGGGTTCAAGGCGGGGAGCTGTTTTTT
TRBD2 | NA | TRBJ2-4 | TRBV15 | CATSRPTSGIQYF | TGTGCCACCAGCAGACCGACTAGCGGTATTCAGTACTTC
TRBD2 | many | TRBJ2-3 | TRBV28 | CASRLAGVGTDTQYF | TGTGCCAGCAGACTAGCGGGAGTGGGGACAGATACGCAGTATTTT
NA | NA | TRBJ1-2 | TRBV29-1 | CSVDTGARYGYTF | TGCAGCGTTGATACGGGGGCCCGATATGGCTACACCTTC
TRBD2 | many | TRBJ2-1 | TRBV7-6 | CASSFSGRGFEQFF | TGTGCCAGCAGCTTTAGCGGGAGGGGTTTCGAACAGTTCTTC
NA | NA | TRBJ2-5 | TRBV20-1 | CSAIKAGVETQYF | TGCAGTGCTATCAAGGCAGGGGTGGAGACCCAGTACTTC
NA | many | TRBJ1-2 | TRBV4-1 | CASSQDYKTAAYGYTF | TGCGCCAGCAGCCAAGATTATAAGACAGCAGCCTATGGCTACACCTTC
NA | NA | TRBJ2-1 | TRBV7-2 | CASSQGHRNNEQFF | TGTGCCAGCAGCCAGGGACACCGGAACAATGAGCAGTTCTTC
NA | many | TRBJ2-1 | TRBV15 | CATSRDIRGTLFF | TGTGCCACCAGCAGAGATATTCGGGGAACCTTGTTCTTC
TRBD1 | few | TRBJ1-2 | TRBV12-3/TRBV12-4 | CASRLGGRGYTF | TGTGCCAGCAGGCTAGGGGGCCGTGGCTACACCTTC
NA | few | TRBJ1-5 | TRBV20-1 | CSARDRINQPQHF | TGCAGTGCCAGAGACAGGATCAATCAGCCCCAGCATTTT
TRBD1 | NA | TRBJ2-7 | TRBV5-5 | CASSPYDRVEQYF | TGTGCCAGCAGCCCCTACGACAGGGTAGAGCAGTACTTC
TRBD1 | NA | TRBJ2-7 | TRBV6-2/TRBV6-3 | CASSTGTGIISYEQYF | TGTGCCAGCAGCACCGGGACAGGGATAATCTCCTACGAGCAGTACTTC
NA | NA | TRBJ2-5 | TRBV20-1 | CSAPWLGETQYF | TGCAGTGCGCCCTGGCTCGGGGAGACCCAGTACTTC
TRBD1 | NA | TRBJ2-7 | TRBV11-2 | CASSVGGQVYEQYF | TGTGCCAGCAGCGTTGGGGGACAGGTGTACGAGCAGTACTTC
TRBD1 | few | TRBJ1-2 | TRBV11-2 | CASSANRGGNYGYTF | TGTGCCAGCAGCGCAAACAGGGGAGGGAACTATGGCTACACCTTC
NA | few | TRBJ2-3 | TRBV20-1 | CSARDRGPHTDTQYF | TGCAGTGCTAGAGATCGGGGACCCCACACAGATACGCAGTATTTT
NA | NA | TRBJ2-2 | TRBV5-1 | CASSELSGTLTGELFF | TGCGCCAGCAGCGAACTCTCCGGGACGCTCACCGGGGAGCTGTTTTTT
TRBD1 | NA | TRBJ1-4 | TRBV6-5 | CASSYVGTGGEKLFF | TGTGCCAGCAGTTACGTAGGGACAGGGGGTGAAAAACTGTTTTTT
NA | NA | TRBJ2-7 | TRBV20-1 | CSAREDSYEQYF | TGCAGTGCTAGGGAAGACAGTTACGAGCAGTACTTC
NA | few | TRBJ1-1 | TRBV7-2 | CASSRERNTEAFF | TGTGCCAGCAGTCGCGAGAGGAACACTGAAGCTTTCTTT
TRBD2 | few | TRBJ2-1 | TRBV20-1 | CSAASSGRTNKQFF | TGCAGTGCTGCGTCTAGCGGGAGGACGAACAAGCAGTTCTTC
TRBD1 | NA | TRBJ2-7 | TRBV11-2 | CASSITGTGGRYEQYF | TGTGCCAGCAGCATAACCGGGACAGGGGGACGGTACGAGCAGTACTTC
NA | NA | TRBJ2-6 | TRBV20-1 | CSTYDRTGANVLTF | TGCAGTACCTACGACCGAACTGGGGCCAACGTCCTGACTTTC
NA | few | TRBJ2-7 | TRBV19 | CASSFRTEVNTYEQYF | TGTGCCAGTAGTTTTCGGACAGAAGTTAACACCTACGAGCAGTACTTC
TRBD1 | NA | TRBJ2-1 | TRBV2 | CASSEFWGQGDNEQFF | TGTGCCAGCAGTGAATTTTGGGGACAGGGCGACAATGAGCAGTTCTTC
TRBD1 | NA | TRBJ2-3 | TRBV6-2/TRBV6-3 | CASRTGAAGDDTQYF | TGTGCCAGCAGGACAGGGGCCGCTGGTGATGATACGCAGTATTTT
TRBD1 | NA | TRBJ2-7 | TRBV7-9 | CASSPGQGAVYEQYF | TGTGCCAGCAGCCCAGGACAGGGGGCGGTCTACGAGCAGTACTTC
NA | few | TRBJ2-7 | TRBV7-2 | CASSILYEQYF | TGTGCCAGCAGCATCCTATACGAGCAGTACTTC
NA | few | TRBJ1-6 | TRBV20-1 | CSAREQARLNSPLHF | TGCAGTGCTAGAGAGCAAGCCAGACTGAATTCACCCCTCCACTTT
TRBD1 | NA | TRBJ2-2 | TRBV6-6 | CASRRGQGGTGELFF | TGTGCCAGCAGACGCGGACAGGGGGGGACCGGGGAGCTGTTTTTT
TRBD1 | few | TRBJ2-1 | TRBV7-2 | CASSRQGARFYNEQFF | TGTGCCAGCAGCCGTCAGGGGGCAAGATTTTACAATGAGCAGTTCTTC
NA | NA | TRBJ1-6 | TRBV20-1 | CSAPASGTSFSLHF | TGCAGTGCTCCTGCTTCCGGGACAAGTTTCTCCCTCCACTTT
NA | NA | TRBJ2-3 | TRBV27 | CASSPYGAGNSDTQYF | TGTGCCAGCAGTCCCTATGGGGCGGGCAACTCAGATACGCAGTATTTT
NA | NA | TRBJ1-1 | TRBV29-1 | CSALWDTEAFF | TGCAGCGCCCTGTGGGACACTGAAGCTTTCTTT
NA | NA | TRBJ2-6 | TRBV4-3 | CASGQDSVSGANVLTF | TGCGCCAGCGGCCAAGATTCAGTCTCTGGGGCCAACGTCCTGACTTTC
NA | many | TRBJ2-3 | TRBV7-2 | CASSLAQADTQYF | TGTGCCAGCAGCTTAGCCCAGGCAGATACGCAGTATTTT
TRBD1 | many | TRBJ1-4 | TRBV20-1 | CSARDLSQGIEKLFF | TGCAGTGCTAGAGATCTCTCACAGGGGATTGAAAAACTGTTTTTT
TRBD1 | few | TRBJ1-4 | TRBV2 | CASRGGTGSSEKLFF | TGTGCCAGCAGGGGAGGGACAGGATCTTCGGAAAAACTGTTTTTT
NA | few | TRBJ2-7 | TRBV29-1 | CSVEDRRYEQYF | TGCAGCGTTGAAGATCGCAGGTACGAGCAGTACTTC
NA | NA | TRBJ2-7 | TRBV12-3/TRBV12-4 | CASSLVPGVNLYREQYF | TGTGCCAGCAGTTTAGTTCCCGGGGTTAACCTCTACCGCGAGCAGTACTTC
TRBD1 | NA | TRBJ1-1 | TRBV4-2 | CASSHPDRGREAFF | TGTGCCAGCAGCCACCCAGACAGGGGGCGCGAGGCTTTCTTT
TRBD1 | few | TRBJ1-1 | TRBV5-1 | CASSSRPGQLNTEAFF | TGCGCCAGCAGCTCCCGACCGGGACAGCTGAACACTGAAGCTTTCTTT